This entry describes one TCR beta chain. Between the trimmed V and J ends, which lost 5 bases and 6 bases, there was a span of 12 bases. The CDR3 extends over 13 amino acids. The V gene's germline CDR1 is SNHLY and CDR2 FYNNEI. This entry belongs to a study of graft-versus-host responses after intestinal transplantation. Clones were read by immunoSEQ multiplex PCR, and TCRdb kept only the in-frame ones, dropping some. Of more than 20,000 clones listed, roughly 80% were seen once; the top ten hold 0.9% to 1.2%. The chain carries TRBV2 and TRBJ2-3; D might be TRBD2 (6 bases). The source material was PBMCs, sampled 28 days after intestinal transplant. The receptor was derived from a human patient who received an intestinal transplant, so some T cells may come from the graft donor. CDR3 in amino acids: CASSPGRGDTQYF. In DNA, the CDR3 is TGTGCCAGCAGTCCGGGCCGGGGGGATACGCAGTATTTT.